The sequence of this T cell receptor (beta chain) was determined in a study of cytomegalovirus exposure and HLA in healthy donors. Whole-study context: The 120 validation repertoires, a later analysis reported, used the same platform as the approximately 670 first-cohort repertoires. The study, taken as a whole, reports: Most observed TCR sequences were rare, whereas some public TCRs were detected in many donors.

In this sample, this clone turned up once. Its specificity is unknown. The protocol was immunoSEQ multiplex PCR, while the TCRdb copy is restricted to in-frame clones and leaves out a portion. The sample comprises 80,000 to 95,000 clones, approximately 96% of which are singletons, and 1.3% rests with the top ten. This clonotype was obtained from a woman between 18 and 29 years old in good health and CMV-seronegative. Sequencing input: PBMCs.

The CDR3 region is CASSPSGSSYNEQFF. The CDR3, as DNA: TGTGCCAGCAGTCCTAGCGGGTCCTCCTACAATGAGCAGTTCTTC. The chain recombines TRBV6-5 with TRBJ2-1, with TRBD2 matching 8 bases. CDR1 MNHEY and CDR2 SVGAGI come from the germline V gene. The CDR3 runs to 15 residues. The ends lost 5 bases at V and 0 bases at J; junction bases unmatched: 3.